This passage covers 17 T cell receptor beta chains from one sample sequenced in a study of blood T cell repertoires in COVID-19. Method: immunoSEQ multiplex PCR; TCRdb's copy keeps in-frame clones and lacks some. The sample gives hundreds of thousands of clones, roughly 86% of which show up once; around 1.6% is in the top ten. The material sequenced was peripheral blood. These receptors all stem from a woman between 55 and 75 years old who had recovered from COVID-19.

CDR3: CASSQTGGYQPQHF. The CDR3 region has the DNA TGTGCCAGCAGTCAGACAGGGGGTTATCAGCCCCAGCATTTT. V usage is TRBV6-6 and J usage is TRBJ1-5, with 9 bases identical to TRBD1. V shed 5 bases and J 5 bases; nucleotides not matched to a gene: 4. Germline V gene sequence: CDR1 MNHNY, CDR2 SVGAGI (reference sequence). This CDR3 has 14 amino acids.

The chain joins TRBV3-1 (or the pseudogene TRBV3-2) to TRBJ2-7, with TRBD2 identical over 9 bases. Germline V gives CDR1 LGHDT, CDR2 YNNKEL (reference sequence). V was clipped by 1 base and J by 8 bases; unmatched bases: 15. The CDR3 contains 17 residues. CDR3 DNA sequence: TGTGCCAGCAGCCAAGGGGTCAGCGGGGGGTACCGCGGGCAGCAGTACTTC. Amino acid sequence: CASSQGVSGGYRGQQYF.

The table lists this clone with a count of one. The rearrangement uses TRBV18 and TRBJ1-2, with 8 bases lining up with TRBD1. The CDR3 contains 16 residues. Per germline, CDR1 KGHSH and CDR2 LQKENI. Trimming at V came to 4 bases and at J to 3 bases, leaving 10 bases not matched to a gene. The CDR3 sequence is CASSQGTGSRDYGYTF. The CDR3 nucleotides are TGTGCCAGCTCACAGGGGACAGGATCAAGGGACTATGGCTACACCTTC.

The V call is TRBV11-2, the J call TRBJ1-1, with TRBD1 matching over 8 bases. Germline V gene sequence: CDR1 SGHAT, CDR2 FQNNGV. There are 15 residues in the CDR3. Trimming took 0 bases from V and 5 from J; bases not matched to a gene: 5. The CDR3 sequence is CASSLERTGRTEAFF. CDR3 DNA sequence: TGTGCCAGCAGCTTAGAACGGACAGGGCGTACTGAAGCTTTCTTT.

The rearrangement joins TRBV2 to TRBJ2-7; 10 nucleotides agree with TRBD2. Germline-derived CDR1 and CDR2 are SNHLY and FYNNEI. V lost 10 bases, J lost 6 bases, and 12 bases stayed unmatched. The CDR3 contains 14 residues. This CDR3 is CATSAALAGVEQYF. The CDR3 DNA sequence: TGTGCCACCTCAGCGGCTCTAGCGGGGGTCGAGCAGTACTTC.

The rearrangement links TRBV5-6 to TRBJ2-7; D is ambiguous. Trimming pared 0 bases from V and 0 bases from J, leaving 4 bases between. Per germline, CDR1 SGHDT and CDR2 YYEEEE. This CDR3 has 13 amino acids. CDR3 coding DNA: TGTGCCAGCAGCTTGGGTATCTCCTACGAGCAGTACTTC. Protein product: CASSLGISYEQYF. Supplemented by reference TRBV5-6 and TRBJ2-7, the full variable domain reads DAGVTQSPTHLIKTRGQQVTLRCSPKSGHDTVSWYQQALGQGPQFIFQYYEEEERQRGNFPDRFSGHQFPNYSSELNVNALLLGDSALYLCASSLGISYEQYFGPGTRLTVT.

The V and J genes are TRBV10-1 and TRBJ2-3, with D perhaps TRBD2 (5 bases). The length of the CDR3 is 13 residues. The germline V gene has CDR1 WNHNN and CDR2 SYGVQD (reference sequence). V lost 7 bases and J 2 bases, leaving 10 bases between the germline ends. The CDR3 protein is CASTTGITDTQYF. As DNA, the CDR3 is TGCGCCAGCACGACCGGGATCACAGATACGCAGTATTTT.

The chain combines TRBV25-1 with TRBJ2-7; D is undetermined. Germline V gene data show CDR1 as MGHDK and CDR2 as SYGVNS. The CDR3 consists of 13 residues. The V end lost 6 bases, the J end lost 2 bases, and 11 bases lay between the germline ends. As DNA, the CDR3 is TGTGCCAGCAGAAGAGGCGGAACCTACGAGCAGTACTTC. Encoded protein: CASRRGGTYEQYF.

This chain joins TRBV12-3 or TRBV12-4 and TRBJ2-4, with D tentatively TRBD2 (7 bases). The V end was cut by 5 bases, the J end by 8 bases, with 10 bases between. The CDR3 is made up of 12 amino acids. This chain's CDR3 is CASSGGGDIQYF. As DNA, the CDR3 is TGTGCCAGCAGTGGGGGGGGCGACATTCAGTACTTC.

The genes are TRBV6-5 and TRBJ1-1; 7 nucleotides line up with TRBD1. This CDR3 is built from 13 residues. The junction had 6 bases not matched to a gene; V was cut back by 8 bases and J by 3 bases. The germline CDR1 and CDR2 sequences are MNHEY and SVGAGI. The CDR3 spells CASARDSYTEAFF. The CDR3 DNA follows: TGTGCCAGCGCTCGGGACAGCTACACTGAAGCTTTCTTT.

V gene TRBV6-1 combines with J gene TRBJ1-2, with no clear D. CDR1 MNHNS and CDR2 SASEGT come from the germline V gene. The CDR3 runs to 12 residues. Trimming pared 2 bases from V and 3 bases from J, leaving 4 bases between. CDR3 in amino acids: CASSEFDYGYTF. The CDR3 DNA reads TGTGCCAGCAGTGAATTCGACTATGGCTACACCTTC.

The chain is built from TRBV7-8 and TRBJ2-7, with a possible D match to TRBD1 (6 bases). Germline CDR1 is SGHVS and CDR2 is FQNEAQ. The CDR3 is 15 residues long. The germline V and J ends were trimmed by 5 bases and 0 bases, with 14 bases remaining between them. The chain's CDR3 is CASSPLSRGSYEQYF. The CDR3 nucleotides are TGTGCCAGCAGCCCCCTCTCCAGGGGCTCCTACGAGCAGTACTTC. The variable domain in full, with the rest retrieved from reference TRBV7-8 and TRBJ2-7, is GAGVSQSPRYKVAKRGQDVALRCDPISGHVSLFWYQQALGQGPEFLTYFQNEAQLDKSGLPSDRFFAERPEGSVSTLKIQRTQQEDSAVYLCASSPLSRGSYEQYFGPGTRLTVT.

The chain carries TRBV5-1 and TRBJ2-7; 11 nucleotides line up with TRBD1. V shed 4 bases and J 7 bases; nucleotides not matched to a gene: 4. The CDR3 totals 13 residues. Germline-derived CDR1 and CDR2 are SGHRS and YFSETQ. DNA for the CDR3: TGCGCCAGCAGCCGGGACAGGGGGACAGAGCAGTACTTC. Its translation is CASSRDRGTEQYF.

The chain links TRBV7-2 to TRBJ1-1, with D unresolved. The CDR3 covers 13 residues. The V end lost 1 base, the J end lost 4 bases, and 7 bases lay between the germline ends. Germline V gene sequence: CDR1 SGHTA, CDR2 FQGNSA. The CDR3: CASSLDRGTEAFF. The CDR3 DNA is TGTGCCAGCAGCTTAGATCGGGGCACTGAAGCTTTCTTT.

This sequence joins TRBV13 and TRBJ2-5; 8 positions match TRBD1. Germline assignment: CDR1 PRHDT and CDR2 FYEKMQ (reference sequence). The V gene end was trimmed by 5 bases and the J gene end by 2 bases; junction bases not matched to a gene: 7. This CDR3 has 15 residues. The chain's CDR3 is CASSVRTGSQETQYF. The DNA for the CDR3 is TGTGCCAGCAGCGTCCGGACAGGGAGTCAAGAGACCCAGTACTTC.

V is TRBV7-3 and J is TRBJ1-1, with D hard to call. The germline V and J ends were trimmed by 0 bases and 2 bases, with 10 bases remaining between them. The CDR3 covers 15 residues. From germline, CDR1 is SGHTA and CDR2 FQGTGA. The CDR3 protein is CASSLTVGDNTEAFF. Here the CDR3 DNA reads TGTGCCAGCAGCTTAACGGTCGGGGATAACACTGAAGCTTTCTTT.

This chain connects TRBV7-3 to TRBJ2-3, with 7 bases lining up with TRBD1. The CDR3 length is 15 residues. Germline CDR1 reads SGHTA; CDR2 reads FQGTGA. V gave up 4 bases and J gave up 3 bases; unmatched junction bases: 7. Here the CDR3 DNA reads TGTGCCAGCAGCTCCGGGACAGTGACTACAGATACGCAGTATTTT. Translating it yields CASSSGTVTTDTQYF.